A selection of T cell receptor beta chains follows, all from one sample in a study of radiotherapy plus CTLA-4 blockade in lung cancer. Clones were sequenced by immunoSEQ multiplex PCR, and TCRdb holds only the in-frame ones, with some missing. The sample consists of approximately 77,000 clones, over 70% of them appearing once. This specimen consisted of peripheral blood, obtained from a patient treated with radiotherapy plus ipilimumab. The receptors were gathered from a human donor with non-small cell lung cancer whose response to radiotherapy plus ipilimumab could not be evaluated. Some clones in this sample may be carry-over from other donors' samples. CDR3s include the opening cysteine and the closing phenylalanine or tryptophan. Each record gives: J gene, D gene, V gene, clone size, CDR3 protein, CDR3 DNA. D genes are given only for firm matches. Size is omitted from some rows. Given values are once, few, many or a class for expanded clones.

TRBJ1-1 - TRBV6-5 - CASSYSGKGRGTEAFF TGTGCCAGCAGTTACTCGGGTAAGGGTAGGGGCACTGAAGCTTTCTTT
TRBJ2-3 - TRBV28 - CASRGRGGATDTQYF TGTGCCAGCAGAGGTAGAGGGGGGGCCACAGATACGCAGTATTTT
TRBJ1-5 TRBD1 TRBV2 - CASSDTGVNQPQHF TGTGCCAGCAGTGATACAGGGGTGAACCAGCCCCAGCATTTT
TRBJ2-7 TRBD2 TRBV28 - CASSTSGGHNEQYF TGTGCCAGCAGTACGAGCGGGGGGCACAACGAGCAGTACTTC
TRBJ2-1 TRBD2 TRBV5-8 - CASSGESGGAWNEQFF TGTGCCAGCAGCGGGGAGAGCGGGGGGGCGTGGAATGAGCAGTTCTTC
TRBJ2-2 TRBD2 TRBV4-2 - CASSQGTSRRELFF TGTGCCAGCAGCCAAGGGACTAGCAGGCGGGAGCTGTTTTTT
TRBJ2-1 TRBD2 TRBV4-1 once CASSQRTGPGLAGDYNEQFF TGCGCCAGCAGCCAACGAACAGGGCCGGGACTAGCGGGGGACTACAATGAGCAGTTCTTC
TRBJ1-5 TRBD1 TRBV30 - CAWSAPGTEKYQPQHF TGTGCCTGGAGTGCCCCCGGGACAGAAAAGTACCAGCCCCAGCATTTT
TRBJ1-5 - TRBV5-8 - CASRLQGGNQPQHF TGTGCCAGCAGACTACAGGGTGGCAATCAGCCCCAGCATTTT
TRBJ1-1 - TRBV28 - CASSLSGYRVGVTEAFF TGTGCCAGCAGTTTATCTGGCTACAGGGTAGGTGTCACTGAAGCTTTCTTT
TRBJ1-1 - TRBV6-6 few CASSTQRVNTEAFF TGTGCCAGCAGTACCCAGAGGGTGAACACTGAAGCTTTCTTT
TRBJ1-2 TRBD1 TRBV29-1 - CSVVGGGVDYGYTF TGCAGCGTTGTAGGAGGGGGCGTAGACTATGGCTACACCTTC
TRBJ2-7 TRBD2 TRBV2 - CASNILAVAYEQYF TGTGCCAGCAATATTCTAGCGGTGGCCTACGAGCAGTACTTC
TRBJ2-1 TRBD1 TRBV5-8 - CASSLWTGLWSYNEQFF TGTGCCAGCAGCTTATGGACAGGCCTGTGGTCCTACAATGAGCAGTTCTTC
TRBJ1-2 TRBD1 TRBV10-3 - CAISEWTGNTFTNYGYTF TGTGCCATCAGTGAGTGGACAGGGAACACTTTCACTAACTATGGCTACACCTTC
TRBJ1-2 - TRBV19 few CASSHRVGYTF TGTGCCAGTAGCCACAGGGTTGGCTACACCTTC
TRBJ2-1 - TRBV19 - CASSEGQWYNEQFF TGTGCCAGTAGTGAGGGCCAGTGGTACAATGAGCAGTTCTTC
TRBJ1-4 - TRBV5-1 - CASRRGFNEKLFF TGCGCCAGCAGAAGGGGGTTTAATGAAAAACTGTTTTTT
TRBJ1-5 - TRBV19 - CASTWQGNQPQHF TGTGCCAGTACATGGCAGGGAAATCAGCCCCAGCATTTT
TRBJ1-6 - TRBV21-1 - CASSKAGQNDSPLHF TGTGCCAGCAGCAAAGCGGGACAGAACGATTCACCCCTCCACTTT
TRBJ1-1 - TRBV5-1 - CASRDGVNTEAFF TGCGCCAGCAGGGACGGGGTGAACACTGAAGCTTTCTTT
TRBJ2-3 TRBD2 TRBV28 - CASDRTLAGGIDTQYF TGTGCCAGCGACAGGACACTAGCGGGGGGTATAGATACGCAGTATTTT
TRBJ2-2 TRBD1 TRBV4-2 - CASSQEQGAGGELFF TGTGCCAGCAGCCAAGAACAGGGGGCTGGCGGGGAGCTGTTTTTT
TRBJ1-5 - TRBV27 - CASSRYRGNQPQHF TGTGCCAGCAGCCGATACAGAGGGAATCAGCCCCAGCATTTT
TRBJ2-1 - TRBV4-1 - CASSQETGISSYNEQFF TGCGCCAGCAGCCAAGAAACAGGGATTAGCTCCTACAATGAGCAGTTCTTC
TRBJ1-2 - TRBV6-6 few CASSYSEGIYGYTF TGTGCCAGCAGTTACTCGGAGGGGATCTATGGCTACACCTTC
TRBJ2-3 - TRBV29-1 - CSVDPGADTQYF TGCAGCGTTGATCCCGGGGCAGATACGCAGTATTTT
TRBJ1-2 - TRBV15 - CATSIGGALMGGYTF TGTGCCACCAGCATTGGGGGGGCGCTTATGGGTGGCTACACCTTC
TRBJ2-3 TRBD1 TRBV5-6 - CASSLGGTGLFLDTQYF TGTGCCAGCAGCTTGGGGGGGACAGGGCTTTTCTTAGATACGCAGTATTTT
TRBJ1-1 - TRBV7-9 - CASSLAFRLNTEAFF TGTGCCAGCAGCTTAGCTTTCAGATTGAACACTGAAGCTTTCTTT
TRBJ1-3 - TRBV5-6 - CASSFNPGDGNTIYF TGTGCCAGCAGCTTCAATCCAGGGGACGGAAACACCATATATTTT
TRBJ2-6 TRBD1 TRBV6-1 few CASSSYRGGANVLTF TGTGCCAGCAGTTCCTACAGGGGGGGGGCCAACGTCCTGACTTTC
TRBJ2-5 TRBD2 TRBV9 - CASSGKGLAVPETQYF TGTGCCAGCAGCGGAAAGGGACTAGCGGTACCGGAGACCCAGTACTTC
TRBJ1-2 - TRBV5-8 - CASSLGYSNYGYTF TGTGCCAGCAGCTTGGGTTACTCTAACTATGGCTACACCTTC
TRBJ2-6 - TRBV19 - CASSPSGPSSSGANVLTF TGTGCCAGTAGTCCGTCAGGGCCGTCTAGCTCTGGGGCCAACGTCCTGACTTTC
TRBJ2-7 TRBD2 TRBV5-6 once CASSLDHGGYYEQYF TGTGCCAGCAGCTTGGACCACGGGGGGTACTACGAGCAGTACTTC
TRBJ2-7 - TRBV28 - CASLSGLSSYEQYF TGTGCCAGCCTGTCGGGTCTGAGCTCCTACGAGCAGTACTTC
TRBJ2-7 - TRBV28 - CASSTVHEQYF TGTGCCAGCAGTACAGTCCACGAGCAGTACTTC
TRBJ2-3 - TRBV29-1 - CSGRTDNTDTQYF TGCAGCGGCCGGACAGATAACACAGATACGCAGTATTTT
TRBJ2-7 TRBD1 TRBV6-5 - CASTNLGTGVEQYF TGTGCCAGCACTAACCTAGGGACAGGGGTCGAGCAGTACTTC
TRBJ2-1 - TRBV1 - CTSSQVLGGPDPFYDEQFF TGCACCAGCAGCCAAGTTCTAGGGGGCCCCGACCCTTTTTACGATGAGCAGTTCTTC
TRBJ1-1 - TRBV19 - CASRRGAATEAFF TGTGCCAGTAGGCGGGGGGCTGCCACTGAAGCTTTCTTT
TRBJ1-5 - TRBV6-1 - CASSERQVSNQPQHF TGTGCCAGCAGTGAACGGCAGGTTAGCAATCAGCCCCAGCATTTT
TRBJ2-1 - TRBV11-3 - CASRGGELSYNEQFF TGTGCCAGCAGGGGCGGGGAACTCTCCTACAATGAGCAGTTCTTC
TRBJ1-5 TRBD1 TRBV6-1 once CASSEAGGNQPQHF TGTGCCAGCAGTGAGGCAGGGGGTAATCAGCCCCAGCATTTT
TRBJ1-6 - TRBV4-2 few CASSSSSYNSPLHF TGTGCCAGCAGCTCGAGCTCCTATAATTCACCCCTCCACTTT
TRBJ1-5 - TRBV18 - CASSPDNGLQPQHF TGTGCCAGCTCACCAGACAACGGTTTGCAGCCCCAGCATTTT
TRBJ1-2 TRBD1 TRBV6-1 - CASSEVDRDLYGYTF TGTGCCAGCAGTGAAGTAGACAGGGACCTCTATGGCTACACCTTC
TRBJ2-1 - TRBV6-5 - CASLIPGGNEQFF TGTGCCAGCTTGATCCCCGGGGGAAATGAGCAGTTCTTC